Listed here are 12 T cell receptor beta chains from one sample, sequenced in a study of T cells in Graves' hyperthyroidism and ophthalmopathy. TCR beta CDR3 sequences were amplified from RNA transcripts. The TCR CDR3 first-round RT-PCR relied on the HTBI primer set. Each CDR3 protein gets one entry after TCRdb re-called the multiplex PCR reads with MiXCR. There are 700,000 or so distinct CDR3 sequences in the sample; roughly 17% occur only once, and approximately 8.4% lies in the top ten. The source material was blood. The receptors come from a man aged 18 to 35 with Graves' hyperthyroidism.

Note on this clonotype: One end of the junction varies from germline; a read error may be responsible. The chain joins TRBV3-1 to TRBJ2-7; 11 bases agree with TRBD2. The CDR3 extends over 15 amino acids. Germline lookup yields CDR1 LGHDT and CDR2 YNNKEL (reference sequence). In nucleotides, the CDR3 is TGCGCCAGCAGCCACCCGGGACTAGCGGTCTACGAGCAGTACTTC. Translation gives CASSHPGLAVYEQYF.

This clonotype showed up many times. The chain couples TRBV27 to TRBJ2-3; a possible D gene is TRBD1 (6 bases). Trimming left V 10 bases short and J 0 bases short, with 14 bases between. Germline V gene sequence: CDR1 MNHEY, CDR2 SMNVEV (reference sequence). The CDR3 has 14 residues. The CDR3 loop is CAILRDISTDTQYF. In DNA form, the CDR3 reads TGTGCCATCTTACGGGACATTAGCACAGATACGCAGTATTTT.

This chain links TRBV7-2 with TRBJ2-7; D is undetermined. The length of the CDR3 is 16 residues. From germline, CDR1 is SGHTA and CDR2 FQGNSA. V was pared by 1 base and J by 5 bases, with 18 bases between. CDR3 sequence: CASSLESGPRTDEQYF. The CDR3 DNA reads TGTGCCAGCAGCTTAGAATCCGGACCTCGCACCGACGAGCAGTACTTC.

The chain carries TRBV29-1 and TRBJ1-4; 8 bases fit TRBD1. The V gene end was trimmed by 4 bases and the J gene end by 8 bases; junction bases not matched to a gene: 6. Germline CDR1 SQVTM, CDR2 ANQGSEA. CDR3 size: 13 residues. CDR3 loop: CSVGQGSEEKLFF. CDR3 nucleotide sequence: TGCAGCGTTGGACAGGGGTCGGAGGAAAAACTGTTTTTT.

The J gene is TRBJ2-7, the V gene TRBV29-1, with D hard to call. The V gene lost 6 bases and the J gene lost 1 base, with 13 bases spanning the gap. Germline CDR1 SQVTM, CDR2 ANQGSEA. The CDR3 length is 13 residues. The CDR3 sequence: CSVVLEISYEQYF. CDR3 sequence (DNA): TGCAGCGTAGTGTTGGAAATTTCCTACGAGCAGTACTTC.

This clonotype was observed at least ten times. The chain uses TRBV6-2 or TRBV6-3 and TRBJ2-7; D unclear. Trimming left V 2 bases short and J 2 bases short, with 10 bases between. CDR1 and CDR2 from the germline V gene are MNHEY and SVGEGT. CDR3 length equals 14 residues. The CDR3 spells CASSYRAYTYEQYF. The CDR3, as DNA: TGTGCCAGCAGTTACAGGGCTTATACCTACGAGCAGTACTTC.

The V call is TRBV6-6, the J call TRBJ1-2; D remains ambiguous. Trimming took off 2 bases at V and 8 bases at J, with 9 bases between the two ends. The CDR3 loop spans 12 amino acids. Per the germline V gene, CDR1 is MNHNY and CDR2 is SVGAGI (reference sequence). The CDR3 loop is CASSYIGEGYTF. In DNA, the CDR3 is TGTGCCAGCAGTTACATTGGGGAGGGCTACACCTTC.

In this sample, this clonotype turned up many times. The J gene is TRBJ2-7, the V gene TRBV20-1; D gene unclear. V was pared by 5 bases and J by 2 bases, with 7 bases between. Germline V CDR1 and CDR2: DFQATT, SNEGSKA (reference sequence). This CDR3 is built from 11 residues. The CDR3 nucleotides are TGCAGTGCTCCTACGACCTACGAGCAGTACTTC. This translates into CSAPTTYEQYF.

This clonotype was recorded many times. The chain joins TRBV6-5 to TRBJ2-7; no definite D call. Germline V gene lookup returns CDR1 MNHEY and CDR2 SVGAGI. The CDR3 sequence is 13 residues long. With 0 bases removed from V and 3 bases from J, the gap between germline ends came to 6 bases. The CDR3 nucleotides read TGTGCCAGCAGTTACTCGAATAACTACGAGCAGTACTTC. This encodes CASSYSNNYEQYF.

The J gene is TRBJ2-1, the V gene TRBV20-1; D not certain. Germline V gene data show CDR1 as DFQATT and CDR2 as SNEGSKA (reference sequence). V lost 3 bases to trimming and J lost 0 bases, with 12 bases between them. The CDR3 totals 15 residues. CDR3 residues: CSASPEESSYNEQFF. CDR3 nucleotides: TGCAGTGCTAGTCCGGAAGAAAGCTCCTACAATGAGCAGTTCTTC.

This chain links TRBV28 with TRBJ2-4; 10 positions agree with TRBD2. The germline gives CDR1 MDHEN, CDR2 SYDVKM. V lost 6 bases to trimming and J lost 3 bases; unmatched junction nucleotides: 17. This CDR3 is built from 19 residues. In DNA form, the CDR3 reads TGTGCCAGCAGACCATCATCCCTAGCGGGAGATGGGGGCAAAAACATTCAGTACTTC. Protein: CASRPSSLAGDGGKNIQYF.

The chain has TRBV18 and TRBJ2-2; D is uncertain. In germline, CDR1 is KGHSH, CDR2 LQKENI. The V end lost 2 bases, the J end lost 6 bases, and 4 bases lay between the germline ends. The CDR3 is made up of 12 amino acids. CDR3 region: CASSPRAGELFF. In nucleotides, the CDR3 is TGTGCCAGCTCACCAAGGGCCGGGGAGCTGTTTTTT.